This T cell receptor (beta chain) was identified during a study of T cells in narcolepsy. Study summary: Patients with NT1 or NT2 and healthy control donors were enrolled.

Turning to this clone: Its specificity is unknown.

Only in-frame clones appear in the TCRdb table, and some are missing; sequencing was by immunoSEQ multiplex PCR. The sample includes about 33,000 clones, roughly 90% seen only once; the top ten take 1% to 1.5%. This CDR3 comprises 13 residues. Germline CDR1 reads SGHRS; CDR2 reads YFSETQ. Trimming stripped 6 bases from V and 4 bases from J, with 13 bases between. Study results and limitations: Same-patient CSF and blood CD4+ T cell clonotypes included HCRT-specific and TRIB2-specific autoreactive ones. Reportedly, autoreactive clonotypes were serially detected in patients' blood but not controls'. Autoreactive clone sequences were missing from some blood memory CD4+ repertoires.

Sequencing was done on a sample of CD45RA- memory CD4+ T cells from PBMCs. The receptor was derived from a human donor with narcolepsy. The V call is TRBV5-1, the J call TRBJ1-2; no definite D call. CDR3 region: CASTGDIAYGYTF. CDR3 DNA sequence: TGCGCCAGCACCGGGGATATAGCCTATGGCTACACCTTC.